A single sample gave rise to the 22 T cell receptor beta chains below, sequenced in a study of T cells in Graves' hyperthyroidism and ophthalmopathy. RNA transcripts provided the source from which TCR beta CDR3 regions were amplified. Using the HTBI primer set, a first-round RT-PCR was run on the TCR CDR3. TCRdb redid the calling of the multiplex PCR reads with MiXCR, one entry per CDR3 protein. The data contain about 600,000 distinct CDR3 sequences, about 14% of them singletons. The material sequenced was blood. The receptors here all came from a woman aged 45-59 years with Graves' ophthalmopathy.

This clonotype was recorded a few times. The chain combines TRBV18 with TRBJ1-2; TRBD1 aligns across 7 bases. The V gene end was trimmed by 3 bases and the J gene end by 4 bases; junction bases not matched to a gene: 11. Germline CDR1 is KGHSH and CDR2 is LQKENI. The CDR3 is made up of 16 amino acids. The CDR3 coding sequence is TGTGCCAGCTCACCGTATACAGGGGATGGGTCCTATGGCTACACCTTC. Protein product: CASSPYTGDGSYGYTF.

This clonotype has at least ten counts. This sequence joins TRBV11-3 and TRBJ2-7; 9 bases line up with TRBD1. The trim removed 4 bases at V and 3 bases at J, leaving 10 bases unmatched. This CDR3 is built from 16 residues. CDR1 and CDR2 (germline): SGHNT, YENEEA. The CDR3 reads CASSSETGGKFYEQYF. CDR3 DNA: TGTGCCAGCAGCTCAGAAACAGGGGGCAAGTTCTACGAGCAGTACTTC.

This clonotype was found many times. The rearrangement joins TRBV5-1 to TRBJ2-7; D possibly corresponds to TRBD1 (5 bases). V was cut by 2 bases and J by 1 base, with 7 bases left in between. The CDR3 is 13 amino acids. Germline assignment: CDR1 SGHRS and CDR2 YFSETQ. The CDR3 here is CASSFRESYEQYF. CDR3 bases: TGCGCCAGCAGCTTCAGGGAATCCTACGAGCAGTACTTC. Using reference TRBV5-1 and TRBJ2-7 for the parts outside the CDR3, the full variable domain is KAGVTQTPRYLIKTRGQQVTLSCSPISGHRSVSWYQQTPGQGLQFLFEYFSETQRNKGNFPGRFSGRQFSNSRSEMNVSTLELGDSALYLCASSFRESYEQYFGPGTRLTVT.

This clonotype was seen more than once but under ten times. The chain links TRBV10-3 to TRBJ2-3, with 8 positions matching TRBD2. Germline CDR1 and CDR2: ENHRY and SYGVKD. CDR3 length equals 15 residues. J was trimmed by 0 bases and V by 6 bases; bases with no gene match: 5. CDR3 in DNA: TGTGCCATCAGGCAAACTAGCGGCAGCACAGATACGCAGTATTTT. Encoded protein: CAIRQTSGSTDTQYF.

V usage is TRBV9 and J usage is TRBJ2-5, with TRBD1 identical over 8 bases. Germline CDR1 reads SGDLS; CDR2 reads YYNGEE. This CDR3 spans 14 amino acids. Unmatched junction bases numbered 4, after V lost 3 bases and J lost 3 bases. The CDR3: CASSEQGVEETQYF. The DNA of the CDR3 is TGTGCCAGCAGCGAACAGGGGGTGGAAGAGACCCAGTACTTC.

In its sample, this clonotype was seen many times. The V and J genes are TRBV11-2 and TRBJ2-7; 10 nucleotides agree with TRBD1. The ends lost 2 bases at V and 0 bases at J; junction bases unmatched: 13. Germline V lookup: CDR1 SGHAT, CDR2 FQNNGV. The CDR3 runs 19 residues. Here the CDR3 DNA reads TGTGCCAGCAGCTTAAGACCGGGACAGGGGACCCTGAGCTCCTACGAGCAGTACTTC. Its protein product is CASSLRPGQGTLSSYEQYF.

The rearrangement uses TRBV4-3 and TRBJ2-5; no clear D. CDR3 size: 15 residues. Germline V lookup: CDR1 LGHNA, CDR2 YSLEER. V shed 0 bases and J shed 5 bases, with 13 bases lying between them. The CDR3 bases are TGCGCCAGCAGCCAAGATCCGGCGCGTTCGGAGACCCAGTACTTC. The encoded protein is CASSQDPARSETQYF.

There are a few counts of this clonotype. The chain is built from TRBV4-1 and TRBJ2-7; no clear D gene. There are 13 residues in the CDR3. The V and J ends lost 0 bases and 5 bases respectively, with 8 bases between them. Germline lookup yields CDR1 MGHRA and CDR2 YSYEKL. CDR3 sequence reads: CASSQDPGNEQYF. CDR3 coding DNA: TGCGCCAGCAGCCAAGATCCTGGGAACGAGCAGTACTTC.

This clonotype was seen many times. The V and J genes are TRBV18 and TRBJ1-5; D not certain. From germline, CDR1 is KGHSH and CDR2 LQKENI. Between the trimmed V and J ends, which lost 2 bases and 3 bases, there was a span of 11 bases. The length of the CDR3 is 15 residues. For the CDR3, the DNA is TGTGCCAGCTCACCAGGGGATGCAGTCAATCAGCCCCAGCATTTT. The encoded protein is CASSPGDAVNQPQHF. The full variable domain, its missing parts supplied by reference TRBV18 and TRBJ1-5, is NAGVMQNPRHLVRRRGQEARLRCSPMKGHSHVYWYRQLPEEGLKFMVYLQKENIIDESGMPKERFSAEFPKEGPSILRIQQVVRGDSAAYFCASSPGDAVNQPQHFGDGTRLSIL.

This clonotype has a handful of counts. The genes are TRBV15 and TRBJ2-5; D ambiguous. The V end was cut by 5 bases, the J end by 2 bases, with 9 bases between. The germline V gene encodes CDR1 LNHNV and CDR2 YYDKDF (reference sequence). The CDR3 extends over 13 amino acids. The CDR3 DNA reads TGTGCCACCAGCGGCCAGCGACAAGAGACCCAGTACTTC. This gives the protein CATSGQRQETQYF. Complete variable domain (other parts from reference TRBV15 and TRBJ2-5): DAMVIQNPRYQVTQFGKPVTLSCSQTLNHNVMYWYQQKSSQAPKLLFHYYDKDFNNEADTPDNFQSRRPNTSFCFLDIRSPGLGDTAMYLCATSGQRQETQYFGPGTRLLVL.

This clonotype was seen many times. The chain recombines TRBV12-5 with TRBJ1-1; D is unclear. The CDR3 covers 15 residues. CDR1 and CDR2 (germline): LGHNT, FRNRAP. Trimming stripped 5 bases from V and 0 bases from J, with 13 bases between. CDR3: CASGASDTMNTEAFF. DNA of the CDR3: TGTGCTAGTGGTGCCTCCGACACGATGAACACTGAAGCTTTCTTT.

This clonotype turned up a few times. The genes are TRBV20-1 and TRBJ1-3; D call uncertain. Germline lookup yields CDR1 DFQATT and CDR2 SNEGSKA (reference sequence). V lost 7 bases and J lost 0, with 13 bases in between. The CDR3 length is 14 residues. CDR3 in amino acids: CSVLAESSGNTIYF. CDR3 DNA sequence: TGCAGTGTTTTAGCGGAGTCCTCTGGAAACACCATATATTTT.

The chain is built from TRBV9 and TRBJ1-3; TRBD1 matches at 8 bases. This CDR3 contains 16 residues. Germline lookup yields CDR1 SGDLS and CDR2 YYNGEE. Unmatched junction bases numbered 6, after V lost 4 bases and J lost 0 bases. CDR3 region: CASSPRQGRSGNTIYF. The DNA of the CDR3 is TGTGCCAGCAGCCCCCGACAGGGGCGCTCTGGAAACACCATATATTTT.

The table lists this clonotype with a few counts. The chain employs TRBV19 and TRBJ2-3; D not resolved. The ends were cut back, 3 bases at V and 4 bases at J, with 11 bases in the middle. Germline V CDR1 and CDR2: LNHDA, SQIVND (reference sequence). The CDR3 has 14 residues. The CDR3 nucleotides read TGTGCCAGTAGTATGCCCCCCGGATCAGATACGCAGTATTTT. It yields the protein CASSMPPGSDTQYF.

The sample holds many counts of this clonotype. The chain has TRBV28 and TRBJ2-7; D possibly corresponds to TRBD2 (6 bases). V was pared by 10 bases and J by 0 bases, with 16 bases between. The length of the CDR3 is 14 residues. Germline V gives CDR1 MDHEN, CDR2 SYDVKM. The CDR3 sequence: CAIPAAGNSYEQYF. The CDR3 nucleotides are TGTGCCATCCCAGCCGCGGGGAACTCCTACGAGCAGTACTTC.

Ten or more counts support this clonotype. The V call is TRBV6-1, the J call TRBJ2-7; TRBD2 is a possible D gene (5 bases). CDR3 length equals 14 residues. Trimming removed 6 bases from V and 2 bases from J, with 14 bases in between. Germline V gene data show CDR1 as MNHNS and CDR2 as SASEGT. CDR3 loop: CASRSSEETYEQYF. The CDR3 bases are TGTGCCAGCAGATCCTCGGAGGAGACCTACGAGCAGTACTTC.

On this clonotype itself: This could be a read error, since a much larger clone is one nucleotide away. This rearrangement joins TRBV27 to TRBJ2-3; 10 bases fit TRBD2. With V trimmed by 4 bases and J by 5 bases, 15 bases remained unmatched. CDR3 size: 18 residues. The V gene's germline CDR1 is MNHEY and CDR2 SMNVEV (reference sequence). The CDR3 loop is CASSSAIGLAASIDTQYF. Written as DNA, the CDR3 is TGTGCCAGCAGTTCAGCTATCGGACTAGCGGCCTCCATAGATACGCAGTATTTT.

This clonotype has a count of ten or more. The chain joins TRBV28 to TRBJ2-1; 9 positions agree with TRBD2. The CDR3 is made up of 14 amino acids. Germline CDR1 and CDR2: MDHEN and SYDVKM. The trim removed 3 bases at V and 8 bases at J, leaving 5 bases unmatched. CDR3 residues: CASSFETSGDEQFF. CDR3 bases: TGTGCCAGCAGTTTTGAGACTAGCGGCGATGAGCAGTTCTTC.

The J gene is TRBJ1-5, the V gene TRBV4-2, with a possible D match to TRBD1 (6 bases). V gave up 0 bases and J gave up 6 bases, with 21 bases separating them. Germline CDR1 reads LGHNA; CDR2 reads YNFKEQ. This CDR3 comprises 18 residues. The CDR3 sequence is CASSQERRTTGGGQPQHF. CDR3 DNA sequence: TGTGCCAGCAGCCAAGAGAGGAGGACCACAGGAGGGGGTCAGCCCCAGCATTTT.

This clonotype was counted between two and nine times. The chain is built from TRBV20-1 and TRBJ2-1; D not certain. The ends were cut back, 1 base at V and 0 bases at J, with 10 bases in the middle. From germline, CDR1 is DFQATT and CDR2 SNEGSKA (reference sequence). The CDR3 sequence is 15 residues long. The DNA of the CDR3 is TGCAGTGCTAGAGTGGCGATTAGCTCCTACAATGAGCAGTTCTTC. Amino acid sequence: CSARVAISSYNEQFF.

This clonotype has ten or more counts. The chain recombines TRBV6-2 or TRBV6-3 with TRBJ2-7; 9 nucleotides agree with TRBD1. V trimming: 6 bases; J trimming: 3 bases; junction bases outside the gene matches: 9. This CDR3 has 15 amino acids. Germline V gene data show CDR1 as MNHEY and CDR2 as SVGEGT. DNA for the CDR3: TGTGCCAGCAGCAACAAAGGGACAGGGAACTACGAGCAGTACTTC. The encoded protein is CASSNKGTGNYEQYF.

The chain couples TRBV25-1 to TRBJ2-5; D is unresolved. This CDR3 contains 13 residues. Trimming left V 1 base short and J 5 bases short, with 8 bases between. In germline, CDR1 is MGHDK, CDR2 SYGVNS. In DNA form, the CDR3 reads TGTGCCAGCAGTGAATCCCCCCTCGAGACCCAGTACTTC. It yields the protein CASSESPLETQYF.